Sequencing of this T cell receptor (beta chain) was carried out in a study of radiation and T cells in renal cell carcinoma. A few counts support this clone. This CDR3 has 15 residues. The J segment lost 1 base and the V segment lost 5 bases, leaving 5 bases of the junction unmatched. Germline V CDR1 and CDR2: MNHEY, SVGAGI. Assay used: immunoSEQ multiplex PCR; TCRdb lists only in-frame clones, some missing. Among approximately 140,000 clones, 83% were seen once, and the ten largest hold roughly 25%. Time point meaning: baseline pretreatment blood. Described treatment: 15 Gy SBRT to primary tumor, nephrectomy 4 weeks later. Radiation-treated patients gave blood at baseline, week 2 and week 4.

Material: blood, obtained from a patient whose treatment included radiotherapy and nephrectomy. The rearrangement joins TRBV6-5 to TRBJ1-1; 9 nucleotides align to TRBD1. The TCR sequence derives from a woman in her forties or fifties with renal cell carcinoma. CDR3 nucleotides: TGTGCCAGCAGTAGGTGGACAGGGGCGAACACTGAAGCTTTCTTT. Translating it yields CASSRWTGANTEAFF.